The present T cell receptor (beta chain) was sequenced within a study of T cell changes during pregnancy in multiple sclerosis. Method: immunoSEQ multiplex PCR; TCRdb's copy keeps in-frame clones and lacks some. The sample lists 35,000 to 45,000 clones; 93% were seen once. This CDR3 comprises 11 residues. V lost 6 bases and J lost 11; bases outside the gene matches: 5. CDR1 is MNHEY, CDR2 SVGAGI, per germline. This chain joins TRBV6-5 and TRBJ1-2; TRBD1 matches at 8 bases. Sequencing was performed on CD4+ T cells from peripheral blood mononuclear cells, taken in the first trimester of pregnancy. The clonotype comes from a female donor with multiple sclerosis, enrolled in a pregnancy study. For the CDR3, the DNA is TGTGCCAGCAGGAGGGGACAGGCATACACCTTC. This translates into CASRRGQAYTF.